Reported below is one TCR beta chain. Using 10%, 30% or 50% RNA, naive CD8 libraries were derived from roughly 20,000 to 1,000,000 sorted cells. This record comes from a study of molecular identifiers for immune sequencing clone quantification. Previously described methods and listed TCR primers were employed for the bulk TCR libraries. One entry per CDR3 protein results from TCRdb running MiXCR on the PCR reads. The sample lists around 460,000 distinct CDR3 sequences; roughly 26% were seen once. The germline CDR1 and CDR2 sequences are SGHVS and FNYEAQ. The CDR3 totals 14 residues. The V segment lost 5 bases and the J segment 6 bases; nucleotides outside the gene matches: 6.

The chain is built from TRBV7-6 and TRBJ2-3, with TRBD2 matching over 9 bases. This TCR was recovered from a human donor in good health. Some libraries in this study had Jurkat cell RNA spiked in. Sequencing was done on a sample of naive CD8+ T cells from blood, with Jurkat cell RNA spiked in. Regarding subset: FACS-sorted CD8+CD4-CCR7+CD45RA+ naive T cells. CDR3 sequence reads: CASSPSGAYDTQYF. In DNA, the CDR3 is TGTGCCAGCAGCCCTAGCGGGGCCTACGATACGCAGTATTTT.